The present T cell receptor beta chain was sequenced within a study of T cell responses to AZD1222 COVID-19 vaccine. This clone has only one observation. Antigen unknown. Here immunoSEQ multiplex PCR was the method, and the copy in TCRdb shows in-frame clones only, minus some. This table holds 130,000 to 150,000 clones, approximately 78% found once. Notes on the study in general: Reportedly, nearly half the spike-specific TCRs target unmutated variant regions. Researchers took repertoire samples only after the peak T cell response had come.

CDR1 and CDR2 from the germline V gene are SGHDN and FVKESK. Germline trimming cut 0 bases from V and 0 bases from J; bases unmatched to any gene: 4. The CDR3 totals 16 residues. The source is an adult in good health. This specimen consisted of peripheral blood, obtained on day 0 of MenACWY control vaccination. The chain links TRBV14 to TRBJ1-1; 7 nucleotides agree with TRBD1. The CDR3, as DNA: TGTGCCAGCAGCCAAGAGAGGGGGCGCCTGAACACTGAAGCTTTCTTT. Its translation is CASSQERGRLNTEAFF.